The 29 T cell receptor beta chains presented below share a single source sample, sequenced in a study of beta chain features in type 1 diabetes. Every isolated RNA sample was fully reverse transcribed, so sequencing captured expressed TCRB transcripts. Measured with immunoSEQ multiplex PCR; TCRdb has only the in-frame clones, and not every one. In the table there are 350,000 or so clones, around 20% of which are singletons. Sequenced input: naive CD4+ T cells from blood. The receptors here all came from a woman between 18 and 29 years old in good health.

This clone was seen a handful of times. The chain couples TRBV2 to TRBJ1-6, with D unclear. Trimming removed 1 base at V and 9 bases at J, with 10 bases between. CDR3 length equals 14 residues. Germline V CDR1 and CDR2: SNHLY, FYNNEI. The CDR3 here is CASSEVEGVSPLHF. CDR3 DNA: TGTGCCAGCAGTGAAGTTGAGGGAGTTTCACCCCTCCACTTT.

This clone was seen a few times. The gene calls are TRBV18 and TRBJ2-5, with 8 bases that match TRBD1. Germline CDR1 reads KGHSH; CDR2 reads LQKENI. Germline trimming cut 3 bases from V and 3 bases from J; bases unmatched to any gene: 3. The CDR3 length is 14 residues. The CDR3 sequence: CASSPSTGEETQYF. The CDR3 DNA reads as TGTGCCAGCTCACCTTCGACAGGGGAAGAGACCCAGTACTTC.

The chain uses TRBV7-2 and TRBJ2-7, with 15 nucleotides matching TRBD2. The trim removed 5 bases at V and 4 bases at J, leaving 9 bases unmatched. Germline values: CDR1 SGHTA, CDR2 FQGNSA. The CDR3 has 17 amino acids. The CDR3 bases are TGTGCCAGCAGCCTCAGGACTAGCGGGGGGGAGTTTTACGAGCAGTACTTC. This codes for CASSLRTSGGEFYEQYF.

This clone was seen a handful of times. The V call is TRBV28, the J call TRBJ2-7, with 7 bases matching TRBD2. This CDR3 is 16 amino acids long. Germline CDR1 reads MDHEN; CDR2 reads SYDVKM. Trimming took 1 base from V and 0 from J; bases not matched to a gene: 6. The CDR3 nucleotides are TGTGCCAGCAGTTTATTGCGGCGGGGGAGCTCCTACGAGCAGTACTTC. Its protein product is CASSLLRRGSSYEQYF. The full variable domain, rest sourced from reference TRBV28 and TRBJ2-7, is DVKVTQSSRYLVKRTGEKVFLECVQDMDHENMFWYRQDPGLGLRLIYFSYDVKMKEKGDIPEGYSVSREKKERFSLILESASTNQTSMYLCASSLLRRGSSYEQYFGPGTRLTVT.

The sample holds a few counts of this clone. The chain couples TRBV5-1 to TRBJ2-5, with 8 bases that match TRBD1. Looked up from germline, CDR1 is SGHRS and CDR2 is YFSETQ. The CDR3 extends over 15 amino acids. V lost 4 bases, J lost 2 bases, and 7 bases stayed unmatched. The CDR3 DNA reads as TGCGCCAGCAGCGGAATGACAGGGGTACAAGAGACCCAGTACTTC. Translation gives CASSGMTGVQETQYF. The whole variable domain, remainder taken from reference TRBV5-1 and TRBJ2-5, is KAGVTQTPRYLIKTRGQQVTLSCSPISGHRSVSWYQQTPGQGLQFLFEYFSETQRNKGNFPGRFSGRQFSNSRSEMNVSTLELGDSALYLCASSGMTGVQETQYFGPGTRLLVL.

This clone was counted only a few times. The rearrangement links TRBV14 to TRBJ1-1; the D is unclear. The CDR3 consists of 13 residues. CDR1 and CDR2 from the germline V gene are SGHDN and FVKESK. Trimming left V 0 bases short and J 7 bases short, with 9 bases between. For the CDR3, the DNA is TGTGCCAGCAGCCAAGATCCCCGAGGTGAAGCTTTCTTT. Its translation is CASSQDPRGEAFF.

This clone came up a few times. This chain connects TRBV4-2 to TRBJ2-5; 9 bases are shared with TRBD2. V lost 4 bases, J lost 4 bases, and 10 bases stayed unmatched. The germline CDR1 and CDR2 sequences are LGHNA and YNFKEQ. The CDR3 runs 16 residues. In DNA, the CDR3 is TGTGCCAGCAGCCGAGGCGGGAGGGCCAGAAGAGAGACCCAGTACTTC. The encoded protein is CASSRGGRARRETQYF.

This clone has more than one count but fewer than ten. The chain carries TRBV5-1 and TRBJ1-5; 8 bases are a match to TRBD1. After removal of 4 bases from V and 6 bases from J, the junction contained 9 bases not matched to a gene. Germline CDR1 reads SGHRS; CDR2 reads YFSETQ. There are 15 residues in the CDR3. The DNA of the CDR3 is TGCGCCAGCAGCCCCGAGACAGGGGCGAGTCAGCCCCAGCATTTT. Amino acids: CASSPETGASQPQHF.

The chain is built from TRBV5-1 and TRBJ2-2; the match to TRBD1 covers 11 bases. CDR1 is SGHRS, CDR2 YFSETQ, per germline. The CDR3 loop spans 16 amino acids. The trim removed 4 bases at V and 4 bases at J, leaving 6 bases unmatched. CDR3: CASSPGQGAFTGELFF. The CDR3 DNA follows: TGCGCCAGCAGCCCTGGACAGGGGGCCTTCACCGGGGAGCTGTTTTTT.

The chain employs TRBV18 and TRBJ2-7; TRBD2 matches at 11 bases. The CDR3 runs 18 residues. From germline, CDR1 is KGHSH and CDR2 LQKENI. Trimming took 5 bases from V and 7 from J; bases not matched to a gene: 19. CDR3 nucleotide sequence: TGTGCCAGCTCAACGGGTCTAGCGGGAGGCCCCTCCGTGGGGGAGCAGTACTTC. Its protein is CASSTGLAGGPSVGEQYF.

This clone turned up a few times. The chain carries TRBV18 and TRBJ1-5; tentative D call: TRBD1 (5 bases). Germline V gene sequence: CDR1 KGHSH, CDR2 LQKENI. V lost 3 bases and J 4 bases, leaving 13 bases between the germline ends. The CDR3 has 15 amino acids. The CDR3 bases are TGTGCCAGCTCACCCTCAGGGAACCGAAATCAGCCCCAGCATTTT. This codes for CASSPSGNRNQPQHF.

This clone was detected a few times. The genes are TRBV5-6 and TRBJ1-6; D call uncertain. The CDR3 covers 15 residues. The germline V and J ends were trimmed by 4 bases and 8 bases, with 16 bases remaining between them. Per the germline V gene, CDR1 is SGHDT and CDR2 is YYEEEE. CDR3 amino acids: CASSLAPNRDSPLHF. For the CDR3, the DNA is TGTGCCAGCAGCCTTGCGCCCAATCGGGATTCACCCCTCCACTTT.

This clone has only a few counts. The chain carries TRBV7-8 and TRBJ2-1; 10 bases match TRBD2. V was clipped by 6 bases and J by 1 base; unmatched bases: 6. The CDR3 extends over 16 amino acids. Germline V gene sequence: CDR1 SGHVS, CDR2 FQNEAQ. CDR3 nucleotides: TGTGCCAGCAGGTTTAGCGGGGGGCTATCCTACAATGAGCAGTTCTTC. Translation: CASRFSGGLSYNEQFF. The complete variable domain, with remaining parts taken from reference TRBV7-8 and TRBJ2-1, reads GAGVSQSPRYKVAKRGQDVALRCDPISGHVSLFWYQQALGQGPEFLTYFQNEAQLDKSGLPSDRFFAERPEGSVSTLKIQRTQQEDSAVYLCASRFSGGLSYNEQFFGPGTRLTVL.

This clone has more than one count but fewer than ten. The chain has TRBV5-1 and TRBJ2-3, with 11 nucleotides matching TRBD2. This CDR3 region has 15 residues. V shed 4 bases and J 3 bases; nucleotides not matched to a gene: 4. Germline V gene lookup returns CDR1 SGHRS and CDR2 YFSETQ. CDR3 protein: CASSETSGGTDTQYF. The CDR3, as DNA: TGCGCCAGCAGCGAAACTAGCGGGGGAACAGATACGCAGTATTTT.

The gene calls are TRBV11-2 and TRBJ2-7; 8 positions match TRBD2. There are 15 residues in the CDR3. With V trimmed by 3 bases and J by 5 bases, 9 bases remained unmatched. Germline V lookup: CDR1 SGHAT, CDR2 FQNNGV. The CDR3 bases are TGTGCCAGCAGCTTGTCCGGGAGGGCTTTCCACGAGCAGTACTTC. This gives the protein CASSLSGRAFHEQYF.

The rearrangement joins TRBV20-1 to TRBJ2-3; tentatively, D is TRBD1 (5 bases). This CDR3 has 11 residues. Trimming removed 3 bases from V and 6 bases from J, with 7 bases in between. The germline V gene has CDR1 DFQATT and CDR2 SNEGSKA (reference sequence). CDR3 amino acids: CSARRQDTQYF. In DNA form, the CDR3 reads TGCAGTGCTAGGAGACAGGATACGCAGTATTTT.

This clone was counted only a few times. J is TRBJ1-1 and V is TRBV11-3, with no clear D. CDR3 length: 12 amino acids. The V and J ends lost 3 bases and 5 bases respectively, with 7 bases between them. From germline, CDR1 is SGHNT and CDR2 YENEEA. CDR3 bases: TGTGCCAGCAGCTTGTTCAGTACTGAAGCTTTCTTT. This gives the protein CASSLFSTEAFF.

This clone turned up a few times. The CDR3 sequence: CASRQGGNEQFF. CDR3 DNA: TGTGCCAGCAGGCAGGGTGGGAATGAGCAGTTCTTC. V is TRBV2 and J is TRBJ2-1; possibly TRBD1 for D (5 bases). The CDR3 runs 12 residues. Looked up from germline, CDR1 is SNHLY and CDR2 is FYNNEI. The germline V and J ends were trimmed by 6 bases and 7 bases, with 10 bases remaining between them.

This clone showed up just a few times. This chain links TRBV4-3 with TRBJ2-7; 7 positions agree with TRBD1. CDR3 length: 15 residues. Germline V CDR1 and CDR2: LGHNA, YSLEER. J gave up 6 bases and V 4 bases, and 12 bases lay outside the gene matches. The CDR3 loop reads CASSRSRQGILEQYF. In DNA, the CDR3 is TGCGCCAGCAGCCGAAGCCGACAGGGAATACTCGAGCAGTACTTC.

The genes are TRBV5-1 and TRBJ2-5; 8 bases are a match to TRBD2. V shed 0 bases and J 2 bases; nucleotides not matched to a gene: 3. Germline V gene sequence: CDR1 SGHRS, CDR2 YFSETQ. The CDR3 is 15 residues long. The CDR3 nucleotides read TGCGCCAGCAGCTTGGTGTCGGGGGGGCAAGAGACCCAGTACTTC. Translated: CASSLVSGGQETQYF.

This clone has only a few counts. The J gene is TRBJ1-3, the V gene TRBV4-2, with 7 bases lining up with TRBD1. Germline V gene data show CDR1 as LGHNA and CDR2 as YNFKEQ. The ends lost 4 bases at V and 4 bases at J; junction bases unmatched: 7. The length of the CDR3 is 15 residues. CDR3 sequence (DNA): TGTGCCAGCAGCCGCCCGACAGGGCTCGGAAACACCATATATTTT. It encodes CASSRPTGLGNTIYF.

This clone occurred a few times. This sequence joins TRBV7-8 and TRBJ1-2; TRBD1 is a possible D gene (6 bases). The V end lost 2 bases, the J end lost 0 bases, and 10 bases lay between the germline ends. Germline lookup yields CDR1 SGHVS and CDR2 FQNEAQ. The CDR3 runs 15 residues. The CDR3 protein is CASSLSAGANYGYTF. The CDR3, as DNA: TGTGCCAGCAGCTTATCGGCAGGGGCTAACTATGGCTACACCTTC.

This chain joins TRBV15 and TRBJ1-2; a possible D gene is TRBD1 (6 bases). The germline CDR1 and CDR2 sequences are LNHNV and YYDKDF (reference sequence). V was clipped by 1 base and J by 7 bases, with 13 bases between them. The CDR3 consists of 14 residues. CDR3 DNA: TGTGCCACCAGCAGAGTTAGACAGGAGGCTGGCTACACCTTC. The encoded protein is CATSRVRQEAGYTF.

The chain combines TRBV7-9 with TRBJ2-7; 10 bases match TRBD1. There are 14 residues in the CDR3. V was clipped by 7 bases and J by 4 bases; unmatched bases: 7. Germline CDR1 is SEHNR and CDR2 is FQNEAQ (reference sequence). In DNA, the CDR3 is TGTGCCAGCACCCGAGGGGGACAGGGGTACGAGCAGTACTTC. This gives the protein CASTRGGQGYEQYF. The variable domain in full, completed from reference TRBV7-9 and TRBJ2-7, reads DTGVSQNPRHKITKRGQNVTFRCDPISEHNRLYWYRQTLGQGPEFLTYFQNEAQLEKSRLLSDRFSAERPKGSFSTLEIQRTEQGDSAMYLCASTRGGQGYEQYFGPGTRLTVT.

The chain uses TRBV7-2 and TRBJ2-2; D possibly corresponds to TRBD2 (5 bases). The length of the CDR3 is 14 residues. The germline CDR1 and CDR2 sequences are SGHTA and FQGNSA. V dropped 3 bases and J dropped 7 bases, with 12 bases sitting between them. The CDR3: CASSFGSVGGELFF. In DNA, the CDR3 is TGTGCCAGCAGCTTTGGTAGCGTTGGCGGGGAGCTGTTTTTT.

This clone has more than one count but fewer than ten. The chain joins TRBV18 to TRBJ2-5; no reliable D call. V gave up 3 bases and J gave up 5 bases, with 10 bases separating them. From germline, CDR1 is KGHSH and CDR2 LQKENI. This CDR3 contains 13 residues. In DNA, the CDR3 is TGTGCCAGCTCACCTCGACCCGGGGAGACCCAGTACTTC. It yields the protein CASSPRPGETQYF.

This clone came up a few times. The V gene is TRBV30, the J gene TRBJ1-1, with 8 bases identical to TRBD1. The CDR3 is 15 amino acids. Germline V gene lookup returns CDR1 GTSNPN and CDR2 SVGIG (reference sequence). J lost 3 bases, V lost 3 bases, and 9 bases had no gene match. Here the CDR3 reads CAWRRLGTGYTEAFF. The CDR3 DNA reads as TGTGCCTGGAGGAGACTCGGGACAGGCTACACTGAAGCTTTCTTT.

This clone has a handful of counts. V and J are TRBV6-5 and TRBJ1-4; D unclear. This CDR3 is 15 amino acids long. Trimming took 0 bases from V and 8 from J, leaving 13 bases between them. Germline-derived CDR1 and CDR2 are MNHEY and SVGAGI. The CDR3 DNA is TGTGCCAGCAGTTACTCTCCTAGGACGGGGGAAAAACTGTTTTTT. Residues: CASSYSPRTGEKLFF.

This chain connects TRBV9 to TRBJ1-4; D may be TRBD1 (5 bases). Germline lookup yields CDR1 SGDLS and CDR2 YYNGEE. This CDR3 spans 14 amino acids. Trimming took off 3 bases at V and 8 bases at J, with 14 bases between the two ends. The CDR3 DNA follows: TGTGCCAGCAGCGGGCCAGGGCCGCCCGAAAAACTGTTTTTT. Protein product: CASSGPGPPEKLFF.